The 27 T cell receptor beta chains below come from one sample, sequenced in a study of blood T cells in healthy people across ages. Combining a sample-barcoded 5' primer with a J-beta primer mix, a second PCR ran for roughly 6 to 12 cycles. TCRdb processed the 5' RACE reads anew with MiXCR; each CDR3 protein has one entry. The table has over 1.5 million distinct CDR3 sequences, 49% seen once; the top ten hold more than 2%. Sequenced input: blood. The receptors were sampled from a woman in her thirties or forties in good health.

This chain joins TRBV9 and TRBJ1-2, with D possibly TRBD1 on 5 matching bases. This CDR3 region has 14 residues. Germline V gene sequence: CDR1 SGDLS, CDR2 YYNGEE. Trimming took 2 bases from V and 6 from J, leaving 14 bases between them. The chain's CDR3 is CASSVAGRGDGYTF. CDR3 nucleotides: TGTGCCAGCAGCGTCGCGGGACGGGGCGATGGCTACACCTTC.

On this clonotype: Just one base apart from a much larger clone, this may be a read error. This rearrangement joins TRBV7-2 to TRBJ2-5; 9 nucleotides agree with TRBD1. Trimming took 5 bases from V and 11 from J; bases not matched to a gene: 9. The CDR3 is 13 amino acids. Germline V gene sequence: CDR1 SGHTA, CDR2 FQGNSA. The chain's CDR3 is CASSTRDRDGQYF. The DNA for the CDR3 is TGTGCCAGCAGCACCCGGGACAGGGACGGGCAGTACTTC.

The chain carries TRBV4-3 and TRBJ2-5; perhaps TRBD2 as D (5 bases). V gave up 4 bases and J gave up 7 bases, with 16 bases separating them. Looked up from germline, CDR1 is LGHNA and CDR2 is YSLEER. The CDR3 consists of 14 residues. CDR3: CASSPYRGMGTQYF. DNA for the CDR3: TGCGCCAGCAGCCCGTACAGAGGGATGGGGACCCAGTACTTC.

V is TRBV7-9 and J is TRBJ1-1, with D perhaps TRBD1 (6 bases). CDR1 SEHNR and CDR2 FQNEAQ come from the germline V gene (reference sequence). V lost 5 bases, J lost 0 bases, and 19 bases lay in between. The CDR3 runs 17 residues. CDR3 protein: CASSPQVPGQLNTEAFF. The CDR3 region has the DNA TGTGCCAGCAGCCCACAGGTCCCCGGACAGCTGAACACTGAAGCTTTCTTT.

This rearrangement joins TRBV20-1 to TRBJ1-5; D unclear. The V end was cut by 0 bases, the J end by 8 bases, with 8 bases between. CDR3 length equals 12 residues. Germline lookup yields CDR1 DFQATT and CDR2 SNEGSKA (reference sequence). The CDR3 spells CSAREGSKPQHF. As DNA, the CDR3 is TGCAGTGCTAGAGAGGGTAGCAAGCCCCAGCATTTT.

This clonotype was found a few times. The CDR3 nucleotides read TGCGCCAGCAGCCCCGGGGACAGGGGTTTTTCAGAGACCCAGTACTTC. It is translated as CASSPGDRGFSETQYF. The J gene is TRBJ2-5, the V gene TRBV4-1, with 10 nucleotides matching TRBD1. The CDR3 is 16 amino acids. Germline V CDR1 and CDR2: MGHRA, YSYEKL. Trimming took 4 bases from V and 4 from J; bases not matched to a gene: 9.

In its sample, this clonotype was seen once. The chain carries TRBV4-1 and TRBJ1-1; D may be TRBD1 (6 bases). This CDR3 contains 17 residues. Germline V gene lookup returns CDR1 MGHRA and CDR2 YSYEKL. V lost 0 bases and J lost 5, with 19 bases in between. The chain's CDR3 is CASSQDLRGRGGTEAFF. Here the CDR3 DNA reads TGCGCCAGCAGCCAAGATCTACGGGGGCGGGGTGGGACTGAAGCTTTCTTT.

J is TRBJ1-2 and V is TRBV5-1, with D possibly being TRBD1 (6 bases). The CDR3 is 15 amino acids. Germline values: CDR1 SGHRS, CDR2 YFSETQ. V was shortened by 4 bases and J by 7 bases, with 20 bases between the two germline ends. This CDR3 reads CASSPEGGRRGGYTF. The DNA for the CDR3 is TGCGCCAGCAGCCCTGAGGGGGGGCGTCGTGGTGGCTACACCTTC.

This rearrangement joins TRBV28 to TRBJ1-2, with 7 bases aligning to TRBD1. The trim removed 8 bases at V and 0 bases at J, leaving 15 bases unmatched. From germline, CDR1 is MDHEN and CDR2 SYDVKM. There are 17 residues in the CDR3. CDR3 residues: CASEEGARFGPNYGYTF. CDR3 nucleotide sequence: TGTGCCAGCGAAGAGGGGGCTAGATTTGGCCCTAACTATGGCTACACCTTC.

This clonotype has a handful of counts. This chain links TRBV12-5 with TRBJ2-1; TRBD2 might be the D (6 bases). Germline CDR1 LGHNT, CDR2 FRNRAP. This CDR3 is 14 amino acids long. Trimming left V 4 bases short and J 4 bases short, with 11 bases between. CDR3 coding DNA: TGTGCTAGTGGTTCGGGAGCTAATTACAATGAGCAGTTCTTC. Protein sequence: CASGSGANYNEQFF.

Here the CDR3 reads CASSLEEGAYEQYF. The CDR3 DNA reads as TGTGCCAGCAGTCTCGAAGAAGGGGCCTACGAGCAGTACTTC. The chain employs TRBV6-2 or TRBV6-3 and TRBJ2-7; D perhaps matches TRBD1 (5 bases). The CDR3 length is 14 residues. Trimming took off 5 bases at V and 2 bases at J, with 13 bases between the two ends. The V gene's germline CDR1 is MNHEY and CDR2 SVGEGT.

The chain links TRBV5-1 to TRBJ2-3, with 8 positions matching TRBD2. V gave up 4 bases and J gave up 5 bases; unmatched junction bases: 12. CDR1 is SGHRS and CDR2 is YFSETQ in the germline V gene. The CDR3 covers 16 residues. This CDR3 is CASSPLRGGSGDTQYF. The CDR3 DNA follows: TGCGCCAGCAGCCCCCTACGGGGGGGCAGTGGAGATACGCAGTATTTT.

This clonotype was counted between two and nine times. This sequence joins TRBV7-6 and TRBJ2-3, with unresolved D. The CDR3 has 13 amino acids. The germline gives CDR1 SGHVS, CDR2 FNYEAQ. With 4 bases removed from V and 6 bases from J, the gap between germline ends came to 11 bases. The CDR3 nucleotides read TGTGCCAGCAGCTCCCACCAGAGTGATACGCAGTATTTT. The encoded protein is CASSSHQSDTQYF.

The chain uses TRBV24-1 and TRBJ2-5; 7 nucleotides line up with TRBD1. There are 15 residues in the CDR3. Per germline, CDR1 KGHDR and CDR2 SFDVKD. J lost 4 bases, V lost 1 base, and 5 bases had no gene match. The CDR3 loop reads CATSDFLRGRETQYF. The DNA for the CDR3 is TGTGCCACCAGTGATTTTCTAAGGGGGCGAGAGACCCAGTACTTC.

This clonotype was seen a handful of times. The gene calls are TRBV4-1 and TRBJ2-1; maybe TRBD1 (7 bases). This CDR3 spans 16 amino acids. Germline values: CDR1 MGHRA, CDR2 YSYEKL. V was cut by 7 bases and J by 0 bases, with 16 bases left in between. The CDR3 loop is CASTSGGRSSYNEQFF. The CDR3 region has the DNA TGCGCCAGCACCTCAGGGGGGCGGAGCTCCTACAATGAGCAGTTCTTC.

The chain has TRBV7-2 and TRBJ1-5, with 7 bases lining up with TRBD1. CDR1 and CDR2 (germline): SGHTA, FQGNSA. The CDR3 has 15 amino acids. The junction had 14 bases not matched to a gene; V was cut back by 5 bases and J by 10 bases. CDR3 in amino acids: CASSPRRDSDGPQHF. Written as DNA, the CDR3 is TGTGCCAGCAGCCCCCGGAGGGACAGCGACGGCCCCCAGCATTTT.

This clonotype was seen a handful of times. This chain links TRBV4-3 with TRBJ2-3; TRBD2 matches at 11 bases. This CDR3 spans 17 amino acids. The V segment lost 1 base and the J segment 4 bases; nucleotides outside the gene matches: 7. Germline V lookup: CDR1 LGHNA, CDR2 YSLEER. For the CDR3, the DNA is TGCGCCAGCAGCCAAGCTACTAGCGGGGGTTCTTCAGATACGCAGTATTTT. The encoded protein is CASSQATSGGSSDTQYF.

The chain recombines TRBV27 with TRBJ2-4, with 9 bases that match TRBD2. This CDR3 is 14 amino acids long. Germline assignment: CDR1 MNHEY and CDR2 SMNVEV (reference sequence). Losses at the gene ends were 2 bases for V and 9 bases for J; bases not matched to a gene: 5. The CDR3 loop reads CASSLAGGLGIQYF. In DNA form, the CDR3 reads TGTGCCAGCAGTTTAGCGGGGGGGCTTGGCATTCAGTACTTC.

This clonotype was recorded a few times. Here the CDR3 reads CASSFRKGRVETQYF. CDR3 DNA: TGTGCCAGCAGCTTCCGCAAGGGGCGAGTGGAGACCCAGTACTTC. The chain recombines TRBV3-1 with TRBJ2-5; D may be TRBD1 (5 bases). The CDR3 extends over 15 amino acids. The V and J ends lost 5 bases and 5 bases respectively, with 18 bases between them. CDR1 LGHDT and CDR2 YNNKEL come from the germline V gene (reference sequence).

J is TRBJ2-1 and V is TRBV4-2; 7 bases are shared with TRBD2. This CDR3 has 16 amino acids. J was trimmed by 9 bases and V by 1 base; bases with no gene match: 12. In germline, CDR1 is LGHNA, CDR2 YNFKEQ. The CDR3 DNA reads as TGTGCCAGCAGCCAAGCCCTGGACATCAGGGAGGGTGAGCAGTTCTTC. Translation: CASSQALDIREGEQFF.

This clonotype was seen only a few times. This sequence joins TRBV27 and TRBJ1-2; D uncertain. The CDR3 spans 12 residues. CDR1 is MNHEY and CDR2 is SMNVEV in the germline V gene (reference sequence). V lost 6 bases, J lost 6 bases, and 11 bases lay in between. CDR3 nucleotide sequence: TGTGCCAGCAGCTTGGACGGGAATGGCTACACCTTC. Translation: CASSLDGNGYTF.

The chain employs TRBV28 and TRBJ2-1, with D tentatively TRBD2 (5 bases). The CDR3 is 15 residues long. CDR1 and CDR2 (germline): MDHEN, SYDVKM. V was trimmed by 5 bases and J by 4 bases, leaving 15 bases between them. Here the CDR3 DNA reads TGTGCCAGCAGTGTCAGACAAGGAGGTTACAATGAGCAGTTCTTC. The encoded protein is CASSVRQGGYNEQFF.

The rearrangement links TRBV1 to TRBJ1-5; the table assigns TRBD1, which was not confirmed against the DNA. TRBV1 is annotated as a pseudogene. The CDR3 runs 16 residues. The CDR3 sequence: CTSSQETTGSNQPQHF. CDR3 in DNA: TGCACCAGCAGCCAAGAGACGACAGGGAGCAATCAGCCCCAGCATTTT.

This sequence joins TRBV7-2 and TRBJ1-2; 7 nucleotides line up with TRBD1. Germline V CDR1 and CDR2: SGHTA, FQGNSA. This CDR3 is built from 17 residues. Trimming removed 2 bases from V and 3 bases from J; junction bases left unmatched: 12. CDR3 nucleotide sequence: TGTGCCAGCAGCTTATTGGCAGGGGGTCAATTCTACTATGGCTACACCTTC. Translation gives CASSLLAGGQFYYGYTF.

The chain employs TRBV7-9 and TRBJ1-2; the D gene is possibly TRBD1 (5 bases). Germline CDR1 is SEHNR and CDR2 is FQNEAQ (reference sequence). Trimming pared 3 bases from V and 10 bases from J, leaving 15 bases between. The CDR3 is made up of 13 amino acids. CDR3 amino acids: CASSLMTAGVYTF. Here the CDR3 DNA reads TGTGCCAGCAGCTTGATGACAGCGGGTGTCTACACCTTC.

The rearrangement links TRBV6-1 to TRBJ2-3, with a possible D match to TRBD2 (5 bases). In germline, CDR1 is MNHNS, CDR2 SASEGT. Trimming cost V 4 bases and J 2 bases, with 16 bases left between them. The CDR3 is 16 amino acids. In DNA, the CDR3 is TGTGCCAGCAGTGTCGGACTCCTAACTATCACAGATACGCAGTATTTT. This sequence encodes CASSVGLLTITDTQYF.

This clonotype turned up a few times. V gene TRBV5-1 combines with J gene TRBJ2-7; 8 positions agree with TRBD1. The CDR3 runs 15 residues. V gave up 3 bases and J gave up 3 bases; unmatched junction bases: 8. Germline V gene data show CDR1 as SGHRS and CDR2 as YFSETQ. The CDR3 bases are TGCGCCAGCAGCTGGGCCCTAGGACAGGGCTACGAGCAGTACTTC. This gives the protein CASSWALGQGYEQYF.